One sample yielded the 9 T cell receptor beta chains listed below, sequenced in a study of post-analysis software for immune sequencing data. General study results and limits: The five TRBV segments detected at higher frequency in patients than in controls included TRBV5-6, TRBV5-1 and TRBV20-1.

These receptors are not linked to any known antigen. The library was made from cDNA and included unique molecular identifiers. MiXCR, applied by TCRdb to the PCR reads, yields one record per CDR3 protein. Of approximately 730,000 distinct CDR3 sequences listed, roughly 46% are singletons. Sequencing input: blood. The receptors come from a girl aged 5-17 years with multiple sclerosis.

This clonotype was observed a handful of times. The CDR3 sequence is CASSSRTSGRLETQYF. The CDR3 DNA reads TGTGCCAGCAGTTCGCGGACTAGCGGGAGGTTGGAGACCCAGTACTTC. V usage is TRBV12-3 or TRBV12-4 and J usage is TRBJ2-5, with 14 bases aligning to TRBD2. The CDR3 spans 16 residues. Trimming cost V 4 bases and J 5 bases; bases outside gene matches: 6.

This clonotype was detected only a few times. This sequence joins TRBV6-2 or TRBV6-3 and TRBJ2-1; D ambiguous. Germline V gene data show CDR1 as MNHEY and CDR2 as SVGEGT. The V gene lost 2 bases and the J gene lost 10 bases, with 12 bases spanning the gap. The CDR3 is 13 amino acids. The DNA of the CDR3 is TGTGCCAGCAGTTACGCGGCCTCCGGGGAGCAGTTCTTC. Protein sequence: CASSYAASGEQFF.

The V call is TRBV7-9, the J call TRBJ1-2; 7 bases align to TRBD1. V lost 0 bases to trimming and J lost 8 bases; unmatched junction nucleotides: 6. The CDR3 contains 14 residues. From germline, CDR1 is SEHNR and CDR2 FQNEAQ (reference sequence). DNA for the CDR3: TGTGCCAGCAGCTTAGCAAGACAGGGCGTCGGCTACACCTTC. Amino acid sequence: CASSLARQGVGYTF.

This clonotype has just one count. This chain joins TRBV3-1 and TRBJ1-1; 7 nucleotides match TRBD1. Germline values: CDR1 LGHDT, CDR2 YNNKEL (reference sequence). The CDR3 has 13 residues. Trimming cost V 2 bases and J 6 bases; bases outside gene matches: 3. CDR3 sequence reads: CASSQTTGAEAFF. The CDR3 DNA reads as TGTGCCAGCAGCCAAACCACAGGGGCTGAAGCTTTCTTT. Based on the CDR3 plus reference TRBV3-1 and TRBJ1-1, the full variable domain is DTAVSQTPKYLVTQMGNDKSIKCEQNLGHDTMYWYKQDSKKFLKIMFSYNNKELIINETVPNRFSPKSPDKAHLNLHINSLELGDSAVYFCASSQTTGAEAFFGQGTRLTVV.

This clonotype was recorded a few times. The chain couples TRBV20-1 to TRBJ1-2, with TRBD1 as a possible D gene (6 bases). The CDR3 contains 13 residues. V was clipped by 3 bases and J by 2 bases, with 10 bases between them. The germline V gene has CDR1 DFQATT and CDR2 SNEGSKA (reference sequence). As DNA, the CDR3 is TGCAGTGCTAGCGGCCAGGGGAACTATGGCTACACCTTC. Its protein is CSASGQGNYGYTF.

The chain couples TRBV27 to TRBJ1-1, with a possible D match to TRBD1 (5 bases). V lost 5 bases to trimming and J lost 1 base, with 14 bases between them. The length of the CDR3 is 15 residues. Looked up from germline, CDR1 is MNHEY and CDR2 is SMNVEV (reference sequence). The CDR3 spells CASSLQTDPNTEAFF. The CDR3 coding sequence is TGTGCCAGCAGTCTCCAGACAGACCCGAACACTGAAGCTTTCTTT.

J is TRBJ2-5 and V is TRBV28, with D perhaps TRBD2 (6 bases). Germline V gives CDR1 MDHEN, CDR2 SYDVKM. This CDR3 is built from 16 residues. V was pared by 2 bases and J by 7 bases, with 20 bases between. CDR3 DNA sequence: TGTGCCAGCAGTTTAGAGGAGGGAGAGCGGAGGGGGACCCAGTACTTC. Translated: CASSLEEGERRGTQYF.

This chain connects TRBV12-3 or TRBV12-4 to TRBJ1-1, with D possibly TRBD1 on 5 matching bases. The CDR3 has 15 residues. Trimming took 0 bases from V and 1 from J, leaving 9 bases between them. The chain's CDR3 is CASSLARTPNTEAFF. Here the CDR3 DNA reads TGTGCCAGCAGTTTAGCCCGGACACCGAACACTGAAGCTTTCTTT.

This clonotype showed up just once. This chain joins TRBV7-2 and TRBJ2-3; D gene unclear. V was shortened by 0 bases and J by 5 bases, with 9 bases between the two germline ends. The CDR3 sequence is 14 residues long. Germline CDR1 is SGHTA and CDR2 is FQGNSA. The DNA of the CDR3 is TGTGCCAGCAGCTTAGCGCAATTGGGAGATACGCAGTATTTT. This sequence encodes CASSLAQLGDTQYF.